Below, 19 T cell receptor beta chains from the same sample are listed, as sequenced in a study of T-cell memory formation after mild COVID-19. Via MiXCR, TCRdb re-called the 5' RACE reads, giving one row per CDR3 protein. The sample holds 250,000 to 400,000 distinct CDR3 sequences, about 13% seen once. Sequenced: PBMCs or a T cell subset sorted from them (not recorded which). Every receptor here comes from a man between 18 and 35 years old who had mild COVID-19 (a few samples of this study predate the infection). Cell type and time point are not known.

This clonotype showed up just a few times. CDR3 sequence: CASSVTRIETQYF. The CDR3, as DNA: TGTGCCAGCAGCGTAACCCGTATCGAGACCCAGTACTTC. The rearrangement links TRBV7-2 to TRBJ2-5; no firm D call. The CDR3 has 13 residues. The germline gives CDR1 SGHTA, CDR2 FQGNSA. Trimming stripped 5 bases from V and 5 bases from J, with 12 bases between. The entire variable domain, with the rest obtained from reference TRBV7-2 and TRBJ2-5, is as follows: GAGVSQSPSNKVTEKGKDVELRCDPISGHTALYWYRQSLGQGLEFLIYFQGNSAPDKSGLPSDRFSAERTGGSVSTLTIQRTQQEDSAVYLCASSVTRIETQYFGPGTRLLVL.

The chain recombines TRBV20-1 with TRBJ2-2; no clear D gene. The CDR3 consists of 13 residues. Between the trimmed V and J ends, which lost 5 bases and 6 bases, there was a span of 13 bases. Germline V gene lookup returns CDR1 DFQATT and CDR2 SNEGSKA (reference sequence). CDR3 DNA sequence: TGCAGTGCTTATCAAGGGAAGGCCGGGGAGCTGTTTTTT. Amino acids: CSAYQGKAGELFF.

This clonotype was seen ten or more times. The CDR3 protein is CSVPDSGSYGYTF. Here the CDR3 DNA reads TGCAGCGTCCCCGATTCCGGTAGCTATGGCTACACCTTC. The J gene is TRBJ1-2, the V gene TRBV29-1; D remains ambiguous. With 6 bases removed from V and 4 bases from J, the gap between germline ends came to 15 bases. Germline V gives CDR1 SQVTM, CDR2 ANQGSEA. This CDR3 region has 13 residues.

The rearrangement links TRBV12-3 or TRBV12-4 to TRBJ2-5; TRBD2 might be the D (6 bases). This CDR3 has 13 residues. V was clipped by 8 bases and J by 1 base, with 11 bases between them. The CDR3 DNA is TGTGCCAGCGCCAAGCGGGCCCAAGAGACCCAGTACTTC. This sequence encodes CASAKRAQETQYF.

This chain joins TRBV20-1 and TRBJ2-2; 8 nucleotides line up with TRBD1. CDR1 is DFQATT and CDR2 is SNEGSKA in the germline V gene (reference sequence). V gave up 3 bases and J gave up 6 bases; unmatched junction bases: 3. There are 13 residues in the CDR3. In DNA, the CDR3 is TGCAGTGCTAGGACAGGGGTCGCCGGGGAGCTGTTTTTT. Its protein is CSARTGVAGELFF.

V and J are TRBV2 and TRBJ1-5; no reliable D call. CDR1 is SNHLY, CDR2 FYNNEI, per germline. V gave up 2 bases and J gave up 7 bases, with 9 bases separating them. The CDR3 has 13 amino acids. For the CDR3, the DNA is TGTGCCAGCAGTGAAAAGGGTGGCCAGCCCCAGCATTTT. Protein sequence: CASSEKGGQPQHF.

This sequence joins TRBV28 and TRBJ2-1, with 8 bases that match TRBD1. There are 14 residues in the CDR3. Germline CDR1 and CDR2: MDHEN and SYDVKM. The V gene end was trimmed by 3 bases and the J gene end by 5 bases; junction bases not matched to a gene: 3. The CDR3 here is CASSFQGANNEQFF. CDR3 in DNA: TGTGCCAGCAGTTTTCAGGGGGCCAACAATGAGCAGTTCTTC.

The V call is TRBV29-1, the J call TRBJ1-1, with a possible D match to TRBD1 (6 bases). Germline V CDR1 and CDR2: SQVTM, ANQGSEA. The V end was cut by 5 bases, the J end by 3 bases, with 16 bases between. This CDR3 comprises 14 residues. The CDR3 reads CSVSRGGGDTEAFF. The DNA for the CDR3 is TGCAGCGTTAGCCGTGGGGGGGGCGACACTGAAGCTTTCTTT.

In its sample, this clonotype was seen many times. The chain joins TRBV4-3 to TRBJ2-3; D remains unclear. This CDR3 is built from 14 residues. The V gene's germline CDR1 is LGHNA and CDR2 YSLEER. V dropped 0 bases and J dropped 6 bases, with 10 bases sitting between them. The CDR3 nucleotides read TGCGCCAGCAGCCAAGAGTTAGGAATCGATACGCAGTATTTT. Residues: CASSQELGIDTQYF.

The rearrangement joins TRBV7-2 to TRBJ2-5; D call uncertain. This CDR3 has 12 residues. The germline gives CDR1 SGHTA, CDR2 FQGNSA. V lost 5 bases, J lost 4 bases, and 8 bases lay in between. As DNA, the CDR3 is TGTGCCAGCAGCACCCTAAGAGAGACCCAGTACTTC. This sequence encodes CASSTLRETQYF.

This chain uses TRBV7-2 with TRBJ1-2; 7 bases are a match to TRBD1. CDR1 SGHTA and CDR2 FQGNSA come from the germline V gene. The CDR3 extends over 14 amino acids. V lost 6 bases to trimming and J lost 5 bases; unmatched junction nucleotides: 9. CDR3 region: CASRAGTAPYGYTF. The CDR3, as DNA: TGTGCCAGCAGGGCCGGGACAGCCCCTTATGGCTACACCTTC.

The chain is built from TRBV12-3 or TRBV12-4 and TRBJ2-2; 8 nucleotides match TRBD1. The CDR3 runs 15 residues. Trimming took 5 bases from V and 4 from J; bases not matched to a gene: 6. The CDR3 sequence: CASSPNRGFTGELFF. CDR3 DNA sequence: TGTGCCAGCAGTCCGAACAGGGGGTTCACCGGGGAGCTGTTTTTT.

There are a few counts of this clonotype. This chain joins TRBV7-6 and TRBJ2-1, with D maybe TRBD2 (5 bases). The CDR3 runs to 15 residues. V lost 1 base and J lost 7, with 14 bases in between. Germline CDR1 reads SGHVS; CDR2 reads FNYEAQ. The CDR3 here is CASSLGEGAFNEQFF. The CDR3 DNA is TGTGCCAGCAGCTTAGGAGAGGGAGCGTTTAATGAGCAGTTCTTC.

The chain links TRBV9 to TRBJ2-7; TRBD2 agrees at 8 bases. The germline gives CDR1 SGDLS, CDR2 YYNGEE. The J segment lost 3 bases and the V segment lost 0 bases, leaving 2 bases of the junction unmatched. The CDR3 contains 14 residues. CDR3 loop: CASSVESGGYEQYF. Here the CDR3 DNA reads TGTGCCAGCAGCGTAGAGAGCGGGGGCTACGAGCAGTACTTC.

The chain uses TRBV25-1 and TRBJ2-5; 7 nucleotides match TRBD1. CDR3 length equals 14 residues. J was trimmed by 4 bases and V by 1 base; bases with no gene match: 3. Looked up from germline, CDR1 is MGHDK and CDR2 is SYGVNS. The CDR3 coding sequence is TGTGCCAGCAGTGAATTTTACAGGGGAGAGACCCAGTACTTC. This translates into CASSEFYRGETQYF.

This chain joins TRBV7-2 and TRBJ2-3; tentatively, D is TRBD1 or TRBD2 (6 bases each). V was pared by 5 bases and J by 4 bases, with 16 bases between. The CDR3 has 15 residues. The germline V gene encodes CDR1 SGHTA and CDR2 FQGNSA. The DNA for the CDR3 is TGTGCCAGCAGCCCCGCCGGGGGCTCCGCAGATACGCAGTATTTT. It specifies CASSPAGGSADTQYF.

The chain links TRBV4-2 to TRBJ2-3, with 7 bases that match TRBD2. The CDR3 runs to 11 residues. The V segment lost 8 bases and the J segment 4 bases; nucleotides outside the gene matches: 0. CDR1 is LGHNA, CDR2 YNFKEQ, per germline. The CDR3 here is CASAGADTQYF. As DNA, the CDR3 is TGTGCCAGCGCGGGGGCAGATACGCAGTATTTT.

This clonotype was detected a few times. CDR3 nucleotides: TGTGCCAGCAGCTCAGGGGTGAACACTGAAGCTTTCTTT. This encodes CASSSGVNTEAFF. The chain has TRBV7-9 and TRBJ1-1, with D tentatively TRBD1 (6 bases). Germline loops: CDR1 SEHNR, CDR2 FQNEAQ (reference sequence). V was clipped by 4 bases and J by 0 bases, with 6 bases between them. This CDR3 comprises 13 residues. The variable domain in full, with the rest retrieved from reference TRBV7-9 and TRBJ1-1, is DTGVSQNPRHKITKRGQNVTFRCDPISEHNRLYWYRQTLGQGPEFLTYFQNEAQLEKSRLLSDRFSAERPKGSFSTLEIQRTEQGDSAMYLCASSSGVNTEAFFGQGTRLTVV.

V gene TRBV19 combines with J gene TRBJ1-2; the D gene is possibly TRBD1 (5 bases). Germline CDR1 LNHDA, CDR2 SQIVND (reference sequence). This CDR3 region has 15 residues. Trimming took off 4 bases at V and 8 bases at J, with 20 bases between the two ends. The CDR3 DNA follows: TGTGCCAGTAGTACTCCCGGGACGGCGTTTAAGGGCTACACCTTC. It yields the protein CASSTPGTAFKGYTF.